This T cell receptor beta chain comes out of a study of blood T cells in healthy people across ages. With respect to this clonotype: Its cognate antigen is unknown.

Study outcomes and limitations: Researchers deemed the diversity estimates from one million T cells underestimates.

V was trimmed by 1 base and J by 5 bases, leaving 15 bases between them. CDR1 is SGHRS, CDR2 YFSETQ, per germline. The CDR3 runs to 15 residues. A sample-barcoded 5' primer and a J-beta primer mix were used in a second PCR of roughly 6 to 12 cycles. A single record per CDR3 protein comes from TCRdb applying MiXCR to the 5' RACE reads. The repertoire has 1.4 million to 1.5 million distinct CDR3 sequences, 40% to 50% of them found once; the top ten carry 7% to 9%. The clonotype was recovered from a woman aged 18 to 35 in good health. The V and J genes are TRBV5-1 and TRBJ1-1; possibly TRBD1 for D (5 bases). Input material: blood. DNA of the CDR3: TGCGCCAGCAGCTTGTCCCAGGGTACGAAGACTGAAGCTTTCTTT. This sequence encodes CASSLSQGTKTEAFF. The entire variable domain, with the rest obtained from reference TRBV5-1 and TRBJ1-1, is as follows: KAGVTQTPRYLIKTRGQQVTLSCSPISGHRSVSWYQQTPGQGLQFLFEYFSETQRNKGNFPGRFSGRQFSNSRSEMNVSTLELGDSALYLCASSLSQGTKTEAFFGQGTRLTVV.